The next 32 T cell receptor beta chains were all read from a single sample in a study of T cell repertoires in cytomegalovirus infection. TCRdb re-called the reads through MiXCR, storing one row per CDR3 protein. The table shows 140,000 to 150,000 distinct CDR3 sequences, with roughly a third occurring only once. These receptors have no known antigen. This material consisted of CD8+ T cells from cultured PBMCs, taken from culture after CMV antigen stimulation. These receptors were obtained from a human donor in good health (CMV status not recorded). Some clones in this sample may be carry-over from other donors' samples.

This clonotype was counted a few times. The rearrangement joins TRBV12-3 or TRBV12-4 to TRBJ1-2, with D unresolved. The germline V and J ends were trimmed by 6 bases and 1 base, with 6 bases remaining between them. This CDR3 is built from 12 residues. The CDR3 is CASSQNNYGYTF. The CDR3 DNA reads TGTGCCAGCAGCCAGAATAACTATGGCTACACCTTC.

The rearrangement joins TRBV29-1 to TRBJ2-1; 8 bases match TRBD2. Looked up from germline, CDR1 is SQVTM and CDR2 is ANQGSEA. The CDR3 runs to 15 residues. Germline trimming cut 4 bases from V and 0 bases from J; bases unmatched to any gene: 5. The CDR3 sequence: CSVATAGASYNEQFF. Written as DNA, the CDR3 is TGCAGCGTTGCCACAGCGGGGGCCTCCTACAATGAGCAGTTCTTC.

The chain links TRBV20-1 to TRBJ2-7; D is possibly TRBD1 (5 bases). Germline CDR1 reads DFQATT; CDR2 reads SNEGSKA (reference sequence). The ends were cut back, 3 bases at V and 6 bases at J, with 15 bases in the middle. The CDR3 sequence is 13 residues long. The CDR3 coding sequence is TGCAGTGCTAGGTGGGGCTTGGCTATCGAGCAGTACTTC. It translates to CSARWGLAIEQYF.

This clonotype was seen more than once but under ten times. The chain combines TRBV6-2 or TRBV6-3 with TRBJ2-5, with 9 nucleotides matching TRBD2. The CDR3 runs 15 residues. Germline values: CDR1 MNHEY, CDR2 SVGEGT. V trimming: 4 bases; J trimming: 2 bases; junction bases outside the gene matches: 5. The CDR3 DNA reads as TGTGCCAGCAGTTTGGGGACTAGCAATCAAGAGACCCAGTACTTC. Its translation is CASSLGTSNQETQYF.

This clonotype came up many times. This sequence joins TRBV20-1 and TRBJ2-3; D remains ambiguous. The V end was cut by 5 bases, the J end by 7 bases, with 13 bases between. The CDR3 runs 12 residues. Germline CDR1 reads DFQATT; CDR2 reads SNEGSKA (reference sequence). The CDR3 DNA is TGCAGTGCTCCAGACTGGTCGAATACGCAGTATTTT. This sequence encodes CSAPDWSNTQYF.

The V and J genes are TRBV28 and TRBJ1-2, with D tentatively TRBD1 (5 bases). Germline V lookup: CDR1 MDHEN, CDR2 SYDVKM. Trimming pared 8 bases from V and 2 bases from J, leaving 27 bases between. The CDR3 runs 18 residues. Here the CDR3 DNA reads TGTGCCAGCGGTTCTGAAACCTTTTACGGGGACCAAAACTATGGCTACACCTTC. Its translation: CASGSETFYGDQNYGYTF.

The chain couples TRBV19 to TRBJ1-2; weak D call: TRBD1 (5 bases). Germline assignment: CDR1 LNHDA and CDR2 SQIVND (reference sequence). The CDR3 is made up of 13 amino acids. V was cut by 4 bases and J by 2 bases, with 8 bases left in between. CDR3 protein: CASSTAGNYGYTF. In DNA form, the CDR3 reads TGTGCCAGTAGTACCGCAGGGAACTATGGCTACACCTTC.

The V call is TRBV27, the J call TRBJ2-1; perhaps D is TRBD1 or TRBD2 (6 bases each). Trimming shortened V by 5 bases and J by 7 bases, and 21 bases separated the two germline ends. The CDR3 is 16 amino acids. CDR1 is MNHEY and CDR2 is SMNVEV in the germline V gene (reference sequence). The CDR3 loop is CASSILSWGAGNEQFF. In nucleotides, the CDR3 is TGTGCCAGCAGTATCCTTAGCTGGGGGGCGGGGAATGAGCAGTTCTTC.

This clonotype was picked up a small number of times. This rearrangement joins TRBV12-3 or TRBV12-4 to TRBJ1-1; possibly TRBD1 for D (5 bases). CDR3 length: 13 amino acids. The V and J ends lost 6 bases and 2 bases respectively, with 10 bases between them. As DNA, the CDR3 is TGTGCCAGCAGACCGACAGATAACACTGAAGCTTTCTTT. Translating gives CASRPTDNTEAFF.

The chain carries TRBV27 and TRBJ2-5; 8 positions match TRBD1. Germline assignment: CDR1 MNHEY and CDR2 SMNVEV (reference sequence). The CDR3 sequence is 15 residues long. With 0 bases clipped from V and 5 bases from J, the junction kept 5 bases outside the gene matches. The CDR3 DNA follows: TGTGCCAGCAGTTTATCGACAGGGGCGTTGGAGACCCAGTACTTC. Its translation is CASSLSTGALETQYF.

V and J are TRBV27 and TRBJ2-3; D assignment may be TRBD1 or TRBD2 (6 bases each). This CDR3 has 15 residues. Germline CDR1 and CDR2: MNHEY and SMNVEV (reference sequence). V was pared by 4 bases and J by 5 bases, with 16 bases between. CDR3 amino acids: CASSWGATPGDTQYF. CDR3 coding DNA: TGTGCCAGCAGTTGGGGGGCCACACCGGGAGATACGCAGTATTTT.

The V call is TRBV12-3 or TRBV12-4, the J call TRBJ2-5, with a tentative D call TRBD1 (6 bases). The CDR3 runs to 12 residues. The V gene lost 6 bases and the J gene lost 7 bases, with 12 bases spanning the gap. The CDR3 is CASRQGLGTQYF. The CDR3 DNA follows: TGTGCCAGCAGACAGGGTTTGGGGACCCAGTACTTC.

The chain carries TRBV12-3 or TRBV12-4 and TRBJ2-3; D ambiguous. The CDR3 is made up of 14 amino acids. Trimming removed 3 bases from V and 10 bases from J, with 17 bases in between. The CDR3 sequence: CASSFWLNDNPQYF. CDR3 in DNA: TGTGCCAGCAGTTTTTGGCTAAACGATAATCCGCAGTATTTT.

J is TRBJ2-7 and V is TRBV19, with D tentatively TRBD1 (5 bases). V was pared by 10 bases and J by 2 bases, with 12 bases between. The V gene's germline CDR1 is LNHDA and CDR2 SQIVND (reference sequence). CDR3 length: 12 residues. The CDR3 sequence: CATTTETYEQYF. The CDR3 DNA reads TGTGCCACCACGACAGAGACCTACGAGCAGTACTTC.

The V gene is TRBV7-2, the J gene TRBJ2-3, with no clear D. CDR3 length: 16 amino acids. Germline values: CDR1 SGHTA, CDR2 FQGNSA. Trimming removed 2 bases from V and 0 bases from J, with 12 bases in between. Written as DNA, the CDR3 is TGTGCCAGCAGCTTAATCCTGGCCAGTAGCACAGATACGCAGTATTTT. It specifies CASSLILASSTDTQYF. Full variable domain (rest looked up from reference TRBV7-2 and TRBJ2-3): GAGVSQSPSNKVTEKGKDVELRCDPISGHTALYWYRQSLGQGLEFLIYFQGNSAPDKSGLPSDRFSAERTGGSVSTLTIQRTQQEDSAVYLCASSLILASSTDTQYFGPGTRLTVL.

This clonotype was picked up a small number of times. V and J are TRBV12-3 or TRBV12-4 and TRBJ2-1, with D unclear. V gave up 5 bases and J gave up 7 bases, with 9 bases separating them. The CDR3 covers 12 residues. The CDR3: CASSRSENEQFF. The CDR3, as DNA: TGTGCCAGCAGTCGTTCTGAGAATGAGCAGTTCTTC.

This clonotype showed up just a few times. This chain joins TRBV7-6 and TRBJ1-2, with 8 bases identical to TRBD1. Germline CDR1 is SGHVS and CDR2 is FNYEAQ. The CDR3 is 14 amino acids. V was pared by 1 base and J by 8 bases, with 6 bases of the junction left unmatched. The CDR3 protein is CASSLGGTGHGYTF. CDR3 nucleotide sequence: TGTGCCAGCAGCTTAGGGGGGACAGGACACGGCTACACCTTC. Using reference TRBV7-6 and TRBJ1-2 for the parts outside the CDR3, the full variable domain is GAGVSQSPRYKVTKRGQDVALRCDPISGHVSLYWYRQALGQGPEFLTYFNYEAQQDKSGLPNDRFSAERPEGSISTLTIQRTEQRDSAMYRCASSLGGTGHGYTFGSGTRLTVV.

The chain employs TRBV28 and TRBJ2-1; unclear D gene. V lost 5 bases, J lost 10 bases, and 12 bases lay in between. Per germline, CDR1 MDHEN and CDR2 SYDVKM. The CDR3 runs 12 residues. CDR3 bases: TGTGCCAGCAGTACCGTCCCCTGGGAGCAGTTCTTC. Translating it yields CASSTVPWEQFF. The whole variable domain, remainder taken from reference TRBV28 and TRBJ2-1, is DVKVTQSSRYLVKRTGEKVFLECVQDMDHENMFWYRQDPGLGLRLIYFSYDVKMKEKGDIPEGYSVSREKKERFSLILESASTNQTSMYLCASSTVPWEQFFGPGTRLTVL.

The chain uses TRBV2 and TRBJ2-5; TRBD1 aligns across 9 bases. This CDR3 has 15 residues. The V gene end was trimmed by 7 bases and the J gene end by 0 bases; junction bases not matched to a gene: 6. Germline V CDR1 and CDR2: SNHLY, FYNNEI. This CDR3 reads CASTDRGFYQETQYF. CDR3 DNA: TGTGCCAGCACCGACAGGGGGTTCTACCAAGAGACCCAGTACTTC.

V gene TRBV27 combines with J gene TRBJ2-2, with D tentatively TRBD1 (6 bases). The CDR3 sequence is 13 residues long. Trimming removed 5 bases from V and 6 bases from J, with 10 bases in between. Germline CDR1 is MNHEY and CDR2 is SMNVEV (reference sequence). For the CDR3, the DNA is TGTGCCAGCAGTATCGGGACACCCGGGGAGCTGTTTTTT. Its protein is CASSIGTPGELFF.

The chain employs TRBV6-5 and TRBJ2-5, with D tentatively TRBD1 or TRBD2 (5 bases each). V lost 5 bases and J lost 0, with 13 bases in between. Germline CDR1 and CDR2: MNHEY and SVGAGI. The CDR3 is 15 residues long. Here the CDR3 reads CASSNPGTYQETQYF. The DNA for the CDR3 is TGTGCCAGCAGTAACCCCGGGACCTACCAAGAGACCCAGTACTTC.

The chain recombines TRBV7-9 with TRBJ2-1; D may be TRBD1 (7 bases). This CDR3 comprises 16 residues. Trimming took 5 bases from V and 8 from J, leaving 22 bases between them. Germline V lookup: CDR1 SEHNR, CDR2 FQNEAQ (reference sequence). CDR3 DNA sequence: TGTGCCAGCAGCCCCCGCGACAGGGAGGTAGGCTATGAGCAGTTCTTC. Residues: CASSPRDREVGYEQFF.

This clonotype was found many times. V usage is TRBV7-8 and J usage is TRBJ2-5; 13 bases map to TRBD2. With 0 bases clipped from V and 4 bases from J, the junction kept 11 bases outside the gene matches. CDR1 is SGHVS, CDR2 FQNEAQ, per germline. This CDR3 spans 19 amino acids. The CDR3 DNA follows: TGTGCCAGCAGCTTAGCGCCCCCACTAGCGGGGGGGCCGGGAGAGACCCAGTACTTC. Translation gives CASSLAPPLAGGPGETQYF. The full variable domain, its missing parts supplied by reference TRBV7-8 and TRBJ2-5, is GAGVSQSPRYKVAKRGQDVALRCDPISGHVSLFWYQQALGQGPEFLTYFQNEAQLDKSGLPSDRFFAERPEGSVSTLKIQRTQQEDSAVYLCASSLAPPLAGGPGETQYFGPGTRLLVL.

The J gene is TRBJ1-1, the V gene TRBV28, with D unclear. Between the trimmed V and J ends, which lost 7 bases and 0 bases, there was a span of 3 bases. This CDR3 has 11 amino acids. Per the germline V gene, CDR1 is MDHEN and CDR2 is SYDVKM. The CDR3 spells CASIVNTEAFF. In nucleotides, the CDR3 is TGTGCCAGCATAGTGAACACTGAAGCTTTCTTT.

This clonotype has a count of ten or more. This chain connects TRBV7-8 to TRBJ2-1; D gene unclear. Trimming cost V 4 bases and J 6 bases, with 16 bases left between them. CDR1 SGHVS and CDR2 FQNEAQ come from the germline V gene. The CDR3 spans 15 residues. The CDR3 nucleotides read TGTGCCAGCAGCTCCGGGCACAAAATCGGCAATGAGCAGTTCTTC. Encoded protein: CASSSGHKIGNEQFF.

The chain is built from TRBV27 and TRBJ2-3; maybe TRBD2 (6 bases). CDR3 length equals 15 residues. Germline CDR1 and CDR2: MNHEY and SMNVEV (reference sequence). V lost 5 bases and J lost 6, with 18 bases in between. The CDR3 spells CASSLLSGGKDTQYF. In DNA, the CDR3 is TGTGCCAGCAGTCTCCTTAGCGGAGGGAAGGATACGCAGTATTTT.

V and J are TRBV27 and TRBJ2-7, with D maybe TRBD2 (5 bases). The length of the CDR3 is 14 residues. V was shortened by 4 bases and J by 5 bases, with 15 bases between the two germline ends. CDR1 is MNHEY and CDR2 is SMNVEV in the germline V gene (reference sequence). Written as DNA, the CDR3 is TGTGCCAGCAGTTCACTGGACTCAAGACACGAGCAGTACTTC. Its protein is CASSSLDSRHEQYF.

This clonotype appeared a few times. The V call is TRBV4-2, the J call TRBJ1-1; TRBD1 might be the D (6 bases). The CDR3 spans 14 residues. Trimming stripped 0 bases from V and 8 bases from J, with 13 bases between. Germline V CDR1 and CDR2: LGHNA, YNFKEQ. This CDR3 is CASSQEGGQPEAFF. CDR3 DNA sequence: TGTGCCAGCAGCCAAGAAGGAGGACAGCCCGAAGCTTTCTTT.

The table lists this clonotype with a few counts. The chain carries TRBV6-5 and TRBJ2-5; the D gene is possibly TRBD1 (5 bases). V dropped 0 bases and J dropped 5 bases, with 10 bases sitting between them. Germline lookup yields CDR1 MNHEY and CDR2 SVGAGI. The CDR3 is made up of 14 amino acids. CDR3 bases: TGTGCCAGCAGTTACTCGGGGCAGTTGGAGACCCAGTACTTC. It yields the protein CASSYSGQLETQYF.

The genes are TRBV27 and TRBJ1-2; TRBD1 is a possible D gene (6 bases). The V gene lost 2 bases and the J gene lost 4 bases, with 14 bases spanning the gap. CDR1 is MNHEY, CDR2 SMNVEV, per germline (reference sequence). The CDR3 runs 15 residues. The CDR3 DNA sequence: TGTGCCAGCAGTTTACTCGGGGGCGCGGGCTATGGCTACACCTTC. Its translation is CASSLLGGAGYGYTF.

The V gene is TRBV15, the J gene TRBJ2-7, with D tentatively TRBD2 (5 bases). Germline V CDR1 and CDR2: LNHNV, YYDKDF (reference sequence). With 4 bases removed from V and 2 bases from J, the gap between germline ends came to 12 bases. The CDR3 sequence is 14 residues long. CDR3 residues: CATSMRVGTYEQYF. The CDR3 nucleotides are TGTGCCACCAGCATGAGGGTAGGGACCTACGAGCAGTACTTC.

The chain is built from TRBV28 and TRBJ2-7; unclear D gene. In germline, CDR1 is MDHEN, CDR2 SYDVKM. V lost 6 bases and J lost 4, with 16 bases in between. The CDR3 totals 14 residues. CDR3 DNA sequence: TGTGCCAGCAGCCACTATAGGGAACTGTACGAGCAGTACTTC. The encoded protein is CASSHYRELYEQYF.